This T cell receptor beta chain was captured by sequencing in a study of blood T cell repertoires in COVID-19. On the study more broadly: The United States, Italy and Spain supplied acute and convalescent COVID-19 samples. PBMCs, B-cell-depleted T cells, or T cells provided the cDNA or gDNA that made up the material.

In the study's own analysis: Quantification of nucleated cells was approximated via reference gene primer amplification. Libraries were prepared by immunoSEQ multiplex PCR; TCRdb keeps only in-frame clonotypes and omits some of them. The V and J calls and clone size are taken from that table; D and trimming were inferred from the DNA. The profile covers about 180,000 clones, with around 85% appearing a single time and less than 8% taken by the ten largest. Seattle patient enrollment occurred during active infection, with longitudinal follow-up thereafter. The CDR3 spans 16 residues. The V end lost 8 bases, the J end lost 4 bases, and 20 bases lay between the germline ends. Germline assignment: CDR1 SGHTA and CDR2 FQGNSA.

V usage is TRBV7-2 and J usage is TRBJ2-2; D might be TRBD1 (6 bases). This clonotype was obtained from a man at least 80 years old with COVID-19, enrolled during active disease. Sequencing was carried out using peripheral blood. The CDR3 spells CASRLIRGQLTGELFF. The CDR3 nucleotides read TGTGCCAGCCGCCTTATCAGGGGACAACTCACCGGGGAGCTGTTTTTT.